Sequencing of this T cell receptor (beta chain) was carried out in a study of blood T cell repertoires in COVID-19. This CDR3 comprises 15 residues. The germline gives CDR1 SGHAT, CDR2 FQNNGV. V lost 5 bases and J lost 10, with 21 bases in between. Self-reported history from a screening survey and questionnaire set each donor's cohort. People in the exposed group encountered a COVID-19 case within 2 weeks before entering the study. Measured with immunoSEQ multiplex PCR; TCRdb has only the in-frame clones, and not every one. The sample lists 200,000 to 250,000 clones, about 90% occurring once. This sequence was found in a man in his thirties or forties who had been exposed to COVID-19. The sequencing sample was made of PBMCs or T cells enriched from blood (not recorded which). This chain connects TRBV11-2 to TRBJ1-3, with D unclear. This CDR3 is CASSPPIIPGGTIYF. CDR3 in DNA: TGTGCCAGCAGCCCACCTATTATCCCGGGTGGGACCATATATTTT.